The 27 T cell receptor beta chains in this list originate from one sample, sequenced in a study of T cells in Graves' hyperthyroidism and ophthalmopathy. It was RNA transcripts that yielded the amplified TCR beta CDR3 regions. The TCR CDR3 first-round RT-PCR relied on the HTBI primer set. TCRdb itself ran the multiplex PCR reads through MiXCR, one entry per CDR3 protein. The sample lists 40,000 or so distinct CDR3 sequences, around 48% occurring once. Source material: blood. The receptors here all came from a woman in her forties or fifties with Graves' hyperthyroidism that later progressed to Graves' ophthalmopathy.

The chain recombines TRBV6-5 with TRBJ2-5; D is undetermined. The germline V and J ends were trimmed by 2 bases and 2 bases, with 15 bases remaining between them. CDR1 is MNHEY, CDR2 SVGAGI, per germline. The CDR3 is 16 residues long. This chain's CDR3 is CASSYLLGPWQETQYF. DNA for the CDR3: TGTGCCAGCAGTTACCTCCTTGGGCCCTGGCAAGAGACCCAGTACTTC.

This clonotype was seen many times. The chain recombines TRBV28 with TRBJ1-2, with TRBD1 matching over 7 bases. CDR1 is MDHEN, CDR2 SYDVKM, per germline. V lost 5 bases and J lost 3; bases outside the gene matches: 12. The CDR3 has 16 residues. The CDR3 here is CASSVPGQPAYYGYTF. The CDR3 bases are TGTGCCAGCAGTGTACCGGGACAGCCGGCTTACTATGGCTACACCTTC.

The sample holds many counts of this clonotype. This rearrangement joins TRBV6-5 to TRBJ2-3; D remains unclear. V was shortened by 0 bases and J by 6 bases, with 7 bases between the two germline ends. Germline loops: CDR1 MNHEY, CDR2 SVGAGI. The CDR3 covers 13 residues. The CDR3 DNA follows: TGTGCCAGCAGTTACTCGTCTTGGGATACGCAGTATTTT. Encoded protein: CASSYSSWDTQYF.

Remarks on this clonotype: A junction boundary mismatches the germline segment, possibly from a read error. The chain is built from TRBV12-3 or TRBV12-4 and TRBJ2-7; D is unresolved. CDR3 size: 12 residues. The CDR3 sequence is CASSPNSYEQRF. CDR3 DNA: TGTGCCAGCAGTCCTAACTCCTACGAGCAGCGCTTC.

This sequence joins TRBV24-1 and TRBJ2-5; possibly TRBD1 or TRBD2 for D (5 bases each). CDR1 KGHDR and CDR2 SFDVKD come from the germline V gene. The CDR3 spans 15 residues. V gave up 8 bases and J gave up 5 bases, with 20 bases separating them. The CDR3 here is CATMSGPRQFETQYF. The DNA for the CDR3 is TGTGCCACCATGTCGGGACCCCGACAGTTCGAGACCCAGTACTTC.

The sample holds many counts of this clonotype. The chain carries TRBV5-1 and TRBJ1-4; D is perhaps TRBD1 (5 bases). The germline CDR1 and CDR2 sequences are SGHRS and YFSETQ. V was cut by 0 bases and J by 8 bases, with 11 bases left in between. The CDR3 extends over 14 amino acids. This CDR3 is CASSLGQFSEKLFF. In DNA form, the CDR3 reads TGCGCCAGCAGCTTGGGACAGTTCAGCGAAAAACTGTTTTTT.

This chain joins TRBV7-9 and TRBJ2-7; TRBD2 matches 15 bases. V lost 5 bases, J lost 9 bases, and 5 bases stayed unmatched. Per the germline V gene, CDR1 is SEHNR and CDR2 is FQNEAQ (reference sequence). The CDR3 runs to 14 residues. CDR3 in amino acids: CASSQGLAGGGQYF. CDR3 nucleotide sequence: TGTGCCAGCAGCCAGGGACTAGCGGGAGGTGGGCAGTACTTC.

A word on this clonotype: Sequence at one end of the junction differs from germline and may be a read error. The chain links TRBV7-9 to TRBJ1-3; D remains unclear. Germline V gene sequence: CDR1 SEHNR, CDR2 FQNEAQ (reference sequence). The CDR3 is 11 residues long. Here the CDR3 reads CACSLGDTIYF. In DNA, the CDR3 is TGTGCCTGCAGCTTGGGAGACACCATATATTTT.

This clonotype has at least ten counts. This chain uses TRBV6-5 with TRBJ1-6; D unclear. V lost 4 bases to trimming and J lost 6 bases, with 7 bases between them. Germline V gives CDR1 MNHEY, CDR2 SVGAGI. CDR3 length: 13 amino acids. As DNA, the CDR3 is TGTGCCAGCAGTTTTGGATTTAATTCACCCCTCCACTTT. Its protein product is CASSFGFNSPLHF.

The chain combines TRBV29-1 with TRBJ2-3; D remains unclear. V shed 2 bases and J shed 5 bases, with 14 bases lying between them. The CDR3 runs to 14 residues. Per the germline V gene, CDR1 is SQVTM and CDR2 is ANQGSEA. For the CDR3, the DNA is TGCAGCGTTGAACTGGTAGGGTTTGGAGATACGCAGTATTTT. As protein: CSVELVGFGDTQYF.

This clonotype qualifies as large. One end of the junction varies from germline; a read error may be responsible. This chain links TRBV29-1 with TRBJ2-1; 7 bases map to TRBD2. CDR3 length: 13 amino acids. CDR1 and CDR2 from the germline V gene are SQVTM and ANQGSEA. The CDR3 region has the DNA TGCAGCGCTGAATCAATGAAGCGGGAAGAGCAGTTCTTC. Translation: CSAESMKREEQFF.

This clonotype was recorded once. V gene TRBV9 combines with J gene TRBJ2-1; D may be TRBD2 (6 bases). Trimming took 4 bases from V and 7 from J, leaving 24 bases between them. The length of the CDR3 is 17 residues. The germline V gene encodes CDR1 SGDLS and CDR2 YYNGEE. The CDR3 DNA sequence: TGTGCCAGCAGCACACCCATCCACGGGGACTGGACGAATGAGCAGTTCTTC. Its translation is CASSTPIHGDWTNEQFF. Full variable domain (rest looked up from reference TRBV9 and TRBJ2-1): DSGVTQTPKHLITATGQRVTLRCSPRSGDLSVYWYQQSLDQGLQFLIQYYNGEERAKGNILERFSAQQFPDLHSELNLSSLELGDSALYFCASSTPIHGDWTNEQFFGPGTRLTVL.

The V gene is TRBV19, the J gene TRBJ2-7; D gene uncertain. The germline V gene encodes CDR1 LNHDA and CDR2 SQIVND (reference sequence). The CDR3 totals 15 residues. V was trimmed by 0 bases and J by 4 bases, leaving 13 bases between them. This CDR3 is CASSIDRDGGYEQYF. Written as DNA, the CDR3 is TGTGCCAGTAGTATAGATCGAGACGGCGGTTACGAGCAGTACTTC. Full variable domain (missing parts from reference TRBV19 and TRBJ2-7): DGGITQSPKYLFRKEGQNVTLSCEQNLNHDAMYWYRQDPGQGLRLIYYSQIVNDFQKGDIAEGYSVSREKKESFPLTVTSAQKNPTAFYLCASSIDRDGGYEQYFGPGTRLTVT.

This clonotype was counted at least ten times. V and J are TRBV2 and TRBJ2-7; D is undetermined. The V and J ends lost 7 bases and 10 bases respectively, with 14 bases between them. The CDR3 spans 11 residues. The germline V gene encodes CDR1 SNHLY and CDR2 FYNNEI. The CDR3 region has the DNA TGTGCCAGCACCCAACTGGGCGGACAGTACTTC. Encoded protein: CASTQLGGQYF.

The V gene is TRBV29-1, the J gene TRBJ2-7; 9 nucleotides line up with TRBD1. V shed 6 bases and J 3 bases; nucleotides not matched to a gene: 6. CDR1 is SQVTM and CDR2 is ANQGSEA in the germline V gene. The CDR3 runs 13 residues. CDR3: CSVPGQGGYEQYF. CDR3 sequence (DNA): TGCAGCGTCCCGGGACAGGGTGGCTACGAGCAGTACTTC.

This clonotype was counted a single time. The V gene is TRBV10-1, the J gene TRBJ1-1, with D possibly matching TRBD1 (5 bases). The V gene's germline CDR1 is WNHNN and CDR2 SYGVQD (reference sequence). The CDR3 has 13 amino acids. V lost 4 bases and J 5 bases, leaving 11 bases between the germline ends. CDR3 sequence: CASSGSRGTEAFF. The DNA for the CDR3 is TGCGCCAGCAGTGGTTCCCGGGGGACTGAAGCTTTCTTT.

This clonotype showed up many times. The rearrangement uses TRBV30 and TRBJ2-7; 10 bases line up with TRBD2. The CDR3 sequence is 15 residues long. The germline V gene encodes CDR1 GTSNPN and CDR2 SVGIG (reference sequence). The ends lost 0 bases at V and 4 bases at J; junction bases unmatched: 6. CDR3 protein: CAWSVAGGPFYEQYF. The DNA for the CDR3 is TGTGCCTGGAGTGTAGCGGGAGGGCCGTTTTACGAGCAGTACTTC.

The chain is built from TRBV20-1 and TRBJ2-7, with 7 positions matching TRBD1. Germline CDR1 DFQATT, CDR2 SNEGSKA (reference sequence). The J segment lost 7 bases and the V segment lost 3 bases, leaving 9 bases of the junction unmatched. The length of the CDR3 is 13 residues. CDR3 region: CSASRDSSAEQYF. CDR3 DNA: TGCAGTGCTAGCCGGGACAGTTCCGCTGAGCAGTACTTC.

In its sample, this clonotype was seen many times. Being one base from a much bigger clone, this may be a read error. The V gene is TRBV7-8, the J gene TRBJ2-1; perhaps TRBD2 as D (5 bases). CDR1 SGHVS and CDR2 FQNEAQ come from the germline V gene. The CDR3 covers 16 residues. The germline V and J ends were trimmed by 2 bases and 15 bases, with 26 bases remaining between them. The CDR3 loop reads CASSLQYRVAREPLFF. CDR3 in DNA: TGTGCCAGCAGCTTACAGTATCGGGTTGCGAGGGAACCCCTGTTCTTC.

This clonotype was seen many times. This sequence joins TRBV5-1 and TRBJ2-2, with 8 bases matching TRBD2. The CDR3 spans 15 residues. CDR1 and CDR2 from the germline V gene are SGHRS and YFSETQ. V was pared by 10 bases and J by 2 bases, with 10 bases of the junction left unmatched. CDR3 region: CAGTGTRGNTGELFF. The DNA of the CDR3 is TGCGCCGGCACCGGGACTAGGGGAAACACCGGGGAGCTGTTTTTT.

This chain uses TRBV29-1 with TRBJ2-1; the match to TRBD2 covers 9 bases. The CDR3 totals 14 residues. CDR1 is SQVTM, CDR2 ANQGSEA, per germline. In DNA form, the CDR3 reads TGCCAGCCTTGCTCTAGCGGGAACTACAATGAGCAGTTCTTC. It is translated as CQPCSSGNYNEQFF.

Details on this clonotype: A read error is likely, as this CDR3 ends without the conserved phenylalanine or tryptophan. No DNA is shown, since the ends of the CDR3 on it are uncertain; the CDR3 is the one TCRdb lists. This CDR3 is CASSQGTGVY. The chain recombines TRBV4-1 with TRBJ2-3; the D call TRBD1 from the table was never checked on the DNA. Germline lookup yields CDR1 MGHRA and CDR2 YSYEKL. Counting both end residues, the CDR3 totals 10 amino acids.

V is TRBV19 and J is TRBJ1-2; TRBD1 might be the D (5 bases). CDR1 is LNHDA and CDR2 is SQIVND in the germline V gene (reference sequence). Trimming removed 3 bases from V and 3 bases from J, with 17 bases in between. The CDR3 has 16 amino acids. This CDR3 reads CASSIHRDAFYYGYTF. The CDR3, as DNA: TGTGCCAGTAGTATCCACCGGGACGCATTTTACTATGGCTACACCTTC.

The chain combines TRBV12-3 or TRBV12-4 with TRBJ2-3; D is uncertain. V shed 6 bases and J shed 6 bases, with 10 bases lying between them. The CDR3 sequence is 12 residues long. The chain's CDR3 is CASSPLGDTQYF. The CDR3 nucleotides are TGTGCCAGCAGCCCGTTGGGGGATACGCAGTATTTT.

The chain is built from TRBV25-1 and TRBJ2-7, with 8 bases lining up with TRBD1. Trimming cost V 1 base and J 6 bases; bases outside gene matches: 8. The CDR3 length is 15 residues. Germline loops: CDR1 MGHDK, CDR2 SYGVNS. The CDR3 region is CASSELGTGPSEQYF. The CDR3 bases are TGTGCCAGCAGTGAATTAGGGACAGGTCCCTCCGAGCAGTACTTC.

This clonotype was detected many times. The chain employs TRBV27 and TRBJ1-1; D remains ambiguous. V shed 7 bases and J shed 0 bases, with 6 bases lying between them. This CDR3 has 12 residues. Germline V gives CDR1 MNHEY, CDR2 SMNVEV (reference sequence). This CDR3 is CASKRVNTEAFF. The CDR3 region has the DNA TGTGCCAGCAAGAGGGTGAACACTGAAGCTTTCTTT.

The chain uses TRBV7-2 and TRBJ1-6; 9 nucleotides align to TRBD1. There are 16 residues in the CDR3. Per the germline V gene, CDR1 is SGHTA and CDR2 is FQGNSA. With 5 bases clipped from V and 10 bases from J, the junction kept 12 bases outside the gene matches. CDR3: CASSVRDRVNWSPLHF. In nucleotides, the CDR3 is TGTGCCAGCAGCGTCCGGGACAGGGTGAATTGGTCACCCCTCCACTTT.